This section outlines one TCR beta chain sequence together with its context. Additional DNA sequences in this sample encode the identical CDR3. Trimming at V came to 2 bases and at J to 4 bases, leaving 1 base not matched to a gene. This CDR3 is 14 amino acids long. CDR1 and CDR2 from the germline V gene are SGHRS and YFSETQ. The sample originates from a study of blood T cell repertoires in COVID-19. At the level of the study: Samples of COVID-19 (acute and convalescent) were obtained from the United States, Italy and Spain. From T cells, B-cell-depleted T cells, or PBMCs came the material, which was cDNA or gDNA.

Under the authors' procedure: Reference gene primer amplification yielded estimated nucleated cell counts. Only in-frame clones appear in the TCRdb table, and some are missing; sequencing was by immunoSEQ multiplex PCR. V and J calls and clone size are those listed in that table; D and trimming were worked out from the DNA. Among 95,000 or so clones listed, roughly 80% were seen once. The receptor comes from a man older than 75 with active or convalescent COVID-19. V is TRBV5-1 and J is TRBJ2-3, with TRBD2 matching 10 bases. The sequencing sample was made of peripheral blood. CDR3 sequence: CASSLAGGPDTQYF. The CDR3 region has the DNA TGCGCCAGCAGCTTAGCGGGGGGGCCAGATACGCAGTATTTT.